The present TCR beta chain was sequenced within a study of early T cells in non-severe SARS-CoV-2 infection. Study as a whole: Chains from this unsorted whole-blood bulk RNA could not be paired. Points from the study as a whole: CD4 and private specificities were missed by VDJdb matching, which favored anti-spike CD8 responses.

With respect to this clonotype: Its antigen is not identified.

The CDR3 sequence is 15 residues long. V lost 4 bases, J lost 7 bases, and 20 bases lay in between. The germline CDR1 and CDR2 sequences are SGHVS and FNYEAQ. Attachment of unique molecular identifiers to individual cDNA molecules was performed. TCRdb reprocessed the 5' RACE reads via MiXCR and lists one record per CDR3 protein. The sample carries approximately 69,000 distinct CDR3 sequences, approximately 10% recorded once. V gene TRBV7-6 combines with J gene TRBJ2-7, with D perhaps matching TRBD2 (6 bases). The source was whole blood, collected at baseline. The TCR originated in an adult who was a healthcare worker with PCR-confirmed SARS-CoV-2 infection or an uninfected control (not recorded which). The CDR3 DNA reads as TGTGCCAGCAGCTGGAACGGACTAACATTACGAGAGCAGTACTTC. Translating gives CASSWNGLTLREQYF.